Listed below are T cell receptor beta chains from one sample, sequenced in a study of vaccination and CD4 T cells after COVID-19. One entry per CDR3 protein, called by TCRdb with MiXCR from the PCR reads. The sample yields approximately 15,000 distinct CDR3 sequences, roughly 54% seen once. Which antigens these TCRs recognize remains unknown. Sequenced sample: CD4+ T cells from blood, cultured in vitro. Receptor source: a human donor who had recovered from COVID-19. Each CDR3 is given with its conserved first and last residue.

V gene	J gene	CDR3 protein
TRBV5-1	TRBJ2-1	CASSLVSGGVNEQFF
TRBV2	TRBJ1-6	CASIATGKKASPLHF
TRBV28	TRBJ2-3	CASNPTGGRGTDTQYF
TRBV20-1	TRBJ2-7	CSARGTGTYEQYF
TRBV19	TRBJ1-2	CASSIDLLQGRGLDYGYTF
TRBV21-1	TRBJ1-5	CASSKERRGQGHNQPQHF
TRBV11-3	TRBJ2-5	CASSLASGLGETQYF
TRBV11-3	TRBJ1-6	CASSLVAGFSSPLHF
TRBV6-1	TRBJ1-2	CASSEEQFYGYTF
TRBV19	TRBJ1-6	CASRGGIEGNSPLHF
TRBV7-9	TRBJ1-1	CASRLTGGNAFF
TRBV5-1	TRBJ1-2	CASSLTGMGDGYTF
TRBV7-9	TRBJ1-1	CASSLEGQSPEAFF
TRBV28	TRBJ1-6	CASSSPGTVRQPLHF
TRBV11-3	TRBJ2-7	CASSHRDPRLFPDYEQYF
TRBV7-9	TRBJ1-5	CASSSPEGGYQPQHF
TRBV2	TRBJ2-1	CASRDPGPNEQFF
TRBV18	TRBJ1-1	CASSPAENTEAFF
TRBV25-1	TRBJ1-3	CASSDVRRFTGNTIYF
TRBV5-1	TRBJ2-3	CASSLDGDSTDTQYF
TRBV4-1	TRBJ2-3	CASSQGGKANTDTQYF
TRBV20-1	TRBJ2-3	CSAITDGSTDTQYF
TRBV7-2	TRBJ1-2	CASSLLPGGGLKRPQYGYTF
TRBV7-2	TRBJ1-1	CASSIRQNTEAFF
TRBV5-1	TRBJ1-3	CASSLAGSGNTIYF
TRBV2	TRBJ1-3	CASTRASGNTIYF
TRBV5-4	TRBJ1-2	CASSFHTGLSGYTF
TRBV28	TRBJ2-3	CASSFKGSGTDTQYF
TRBV20-1	TRBJ1-6	CSARGGGSSYNSPLHF
TRBV12-3/TRBV12-4	TRBJ2-7	CASRQDREGEQYF
TRBV7-2	TRBJ1-1	CASSQRQGFMAFF
TRBV30	TRBJ2-4	CAWSQVAKNIQYF
TRBV3-1	TRBJ2-1	CASSPSSRGTEQFF
TRBV5-5	TRBJ2-1	CASSFLAEQFF
TRBV6-4	TRBJ2-2	CASSDHLTGHTGELFF
TRBV9	TRBJ1-1	CASSADLDTEAFF
TRBV5-1	TRBJ2-1	CASSPTSGRNTYNEQFF
TRBV7-9	TRBJ1-2	CASSWLVVGYTF
TRBV18	TRBJ1-1	CASSPNTQGDTEAFF
TRBV1	TRBJ2-1	CTSSQERLAGGPLGNEQFF
TRBV6-5	TRBJ1-2	CASSYSLALEGGYTF
TRBV7-9	TRBJ1-1	CASNPNGILNTEAFF
TRBV9	TRBJ1-1	CASSVGGRDTEAFF
TRBV28	TRBJ2-7	CASRGDSYEQYF
TRBV20-1	TRBJ1-1	CSAPPRVNTEAFF
TRBV29-1	TRBJ2-3	CSALRVTGRDTQYF
TRBV6-1	TRBJ1-5	CASSEDRVQPQHF
TRBV11-2	TRBJ1-6	CASSFRDRNSPLHF
TRBV7-7	TRBJ2-3	CASSLGQGPDTQYF
TRBV23-1	TRBJ2-7	CARDREYEQYF
TRBV2	TRBJ1-2	CASSEMDPGGYGYTF
TRBV7-9	TRBJ2-3	CASSRTSGVGDTQYF
TRBV20-1	TRBJ2-3	CSARVDSLWADTQYF
TRBV20-1	TRBJ1-5	CSARDGGLGQPQHF
TRBV19	TRBJ2-2	CASSHDTGELFF
TRBV30	TRBJ1-1	CAWRGHSGEAEAFF
TRBV15	TRBJ1-3	CATSRDGNTIYF
TRBV30	TRBJ1-2	CAWTDTYGYTF
TRBV27	TRBJ1-1	CASRSGGRGDTEAFF
TRBV12-3/TRBV12-4	TRBJ2-7	CASSLVFSYEQYF